This TCR beta chain is from a study of control samples from healthy donors and cancer patients. The CDR3 length is 15 residues. V was pared by 5 bases and J by 2 bases, with 6 bases of the junction left unmatched. Germline assignment: CDR1 SGHAT and CDR2 FQNNGV. Using immunoSEQ multiplex PCR, the repertoire was profiled, and TCRdb retains in-frame clones only, with some absent. This sample has about 140,000 clones; 75% to 90% occur once, and the top ten carry approximately 9.4%. The sequence was obtained from a young woman in good health. The V and J genes are TRBV11-2 and TRBJ1-5, with TRBD1 matching over 7 bases. Sequenced material: blood. The CDR3 coding sequence is TGTGCCAGCAGCCCTCAGGGGGTAGGCAATCAGCCCCAGCATTTT. It is translated as CASSPQGVGNQPQHF.